The source of this T cell receptor beta chain is a study of cytomegalovirus exposure and HLA in healthy donors. General study points: The later analysis indicated that the majority of CMV-associated TCR beta chains appeared HLA-restricted. Later analysis revealed greater clonal expansion in HLA-associated TCR beta chains than in equally common others. Earlier analysis found most TCR beta V segments productive about 87% or about 30% of the time.

Each of the donors was a healthy bone marrow donor. PCR amplification relied on 60 Vbeta primers (plus 13 Jbeta primers). TCRdb keeps only in-frame clones here, not all; method: immunoSEQ multiplex PCR. The sample records approximately 140,000 clones, approximately 70% being singletons. A remark on this clone: Its antigen is unidentified.

The V gene's germline CDR1 is ENHRY and CDR2 SYGVKD. Between the trimmed V and J ends, which lost 7 bases and 8 bases, there was a span of 12 bases. CDR3 length: 12 residues. Sequenced sample: PBMCs. J is TRBJ2-1 and V is TRBV10-3; D remains unclear. The clonotype originates from a human donor in good health. CDR3 loop: CAINSPGYEQFF. The CDR3, as DNA: TGTGCCATCAATAGTCCGGGTTATGAGCAGTTCTTC.